A single sample is the source of the 16 T cell receptor beta chains below, sequenced in a study of T-cell reconstitution after alpha-beta-depleted transplantation in children. TCRbeta library construction was performed incorporating unique molecular identifiers. TCRdb recomputed calls from the PCR reads with MiXCR, one row per CDR3 protein. The sample gives some 130,000 distinct CDR3 sequences, about 9.6% of which show up once; around 24% is in the top ten. The starting material was PBMCs, mostly from graft donor cells, obtained 180 days after TCRalphabeta/CD19-depleted stem cell transplant. Source of these receptors: a girl less than two years old who had a stem cell transplant for combined immunodeficiency, so the T cells may come from the graft donor.

This clonotype was counted between two and nine times. The rearrangement joins TRBV4-2 to TRBJ2-7; TRBD1 aligns across 9 bases. The germline CDR1 and CDR2 sequences are LGHNA and YNFKEQ. CDR3 length equals 14 residues. Trimming cost V 1 base and J 4 bases; bases outside gene matches: 2. The CDR3 DNA is TGTGCCAGCAGCCAAGGGGGACAGGGTTACGAGCAGTACTTC. Its protein is CASSQGGQGYEQYF.

This clonotype has ten or more counts. The chain couples TRBV24-1 to TRBJ2-5, with D unclear. The CDR3 is made up of 12 amino acids. Germline CDR1 reads KGHDR; CDR2 reads SFDVKD. V was cut by 7 bases and J by 4 bases, with 9 bases left in between. The DNA of the CDR3 is TGTGCCACCAGCCAGGTCGGAGAGACCCAGTACTTC. It yields the protein CATSQVGETQYF.

This clonotype was detected a few times. The chain links TRBV5-1 to TRBJ2-5; D remains ambiguous. Trimming took 2 bases from V and 0 from J, leaving 5 bases between them. The CDR3 runs 13 residues. Germline V gene data show CDR1 as SGHRS and CDR2 as YFSETQ. The CDR3 sequence: CASSFGYQETQYF. The CDR3 coding sequence is TGCGCCAGCAGCTTCGGGTACCAAGAGACCCAGTACTTC.

This clonotype was observed at least ten times. This CDR3 reads CSASADRGYQETQYF. The DNA for the CDR3 is TGCAGTGCTAGTGCCGACAGGGGGTACCAAGAGACCCAGTACTTC. The J gene is TRBJ2-5, the V gene TRBV20-1; 9 bases agree with TRBD1. J gave up 0 bases and V 3 bases, and 5 bases lay outside the gene matches. The CDR3 extends over 15 amino acids. Germline-derived CDR1 and CDR2 are DFQATT and SNEGSKA (reference sequence).

This chain connects TRBV7-2 to TRBJ1-6; the D gene is possibly TRBD1 (5 bases). The CDR3 contains 17 residues. Germline V gene lookup returns CDR1 SGHTA and CDR2 FQGNSA. Trimming pared 1 base from V and 7 bases from J, leaving 17 bases between. The CDR3 spells CASSLVRQGMDNSPLHF. In DNA form, the CDR3 reads TGTGCCAGCAGCTTAGTACGGCAGGGTATGGACAATTCACCCCTCCACTTT.

This rearrangement joins TRBV20-1 to TRBJ2-1; TRBD2 aligns across 9 bases. Germline CDR1 reads DFQATT; CDR2 reads SNEGSKA (reference sequence). CDR3 size: 13 residues. Here the CDR3 reads CGTRGGRYNEQFF. In DNA form, the CDR3 reads TGCGGAACGCGGGGGGGCAGGTACAATGAGCAGTTCTTC.

Only a few counts were recorded for this clonotype. The CDR3 loop is CASSLSFQAFF. The CDR3 nucleotides are TGTGCCAGCAGTCTCTCATTCCAAGCTTTCTTT. V and J are TRBV6-1 and TRBJ1-1; D is unresolved. The length of the CDR3 is 11 residues. The germline V gene encodes CDR1 MNHNS and CDR2 SASEGT. V lost 5 bases and J lost 9, with 10 bases in between.

This clonotype was picked up a small number of times. The chain combines TRBV7-6 with TRBJ2-7; D possibly corresponds to TRBD1 (5 bases). The CDR3 sequence is 15 residues long. CDR1 and CDR2 from the germline V gene are SGHVS and FNYEAQ. The V end was cut by 1 base, the J end by 0 bases, with 10 bases between. The CDR3 reads CASSLDTGPSYEQYF. CDR3 sequence (DNA): TGTGCCAGCAGCTTAGATACAGGACCCTCCTACGAGCAGTACTTC. Looking up the rest from reference TRBV7-6 and TRBJ2-7 gives the full variable domain: GAGVSQSPRYKVTKRGQDVALRCDPISGHVSLYWYRQALGQGPEFLTYFNYEAQQDKSGLPNDRFSAERPEGSISTLTIQRTEQRDSAMYRCASSLDTGPSYEQYFGPGTRLTVT.

The sample holds a few counts of this clonotype. The chain uses TRBV5-1 and TRBJ2-5, with TRBD2 as a possible D gene (6 bases). This CDR3 has 13 residues. Germline CDR1 and CDR2: SGHRS and YFSETQ. V was trimmed by 4 bases and J by 5 bases, leaving 12 bases between them. Here the CDR3 reads CASSGGVAETQYF. The CDR3 DNA is TGCGCCAGCAGCGGAGGGGTTGCTGAGACCCAGTACTTC.

Details on this clonotype: This may stem from a read error, because a much larger clone lies one nucleotide away. The chain links TRBV12-3 or TRBV12-4 to TRBJ2-2; D could derive from TRBD1 or TRBD2 (5 bases each). The CDR3 extends over 14 amino acids. Here the CDR3 DNA reads TGTGCCAGCAGCCGCCGGGACCACACCGGGGCGCTGTTTTTT. Translated: CASSRRDHTGALFF.

The chain links TRBV7-2 to TRBJ2-3; 13 bases agree with TRBD2. The trim removed 3 bases at V and 1 base at J, leaving 1 base unmatched. This CDR3 spans 16 amino acids. From germline, CDR1 is SGHTA and CDR2 FQGNSA. CDR3: CASSFGLAGGTDTQYF. DNA for the CDR3: TGTGCCAGCAGCTTCGGACTAGCGGGGGGCACAGATACGCAGTATTTT. The whole variable domain, remainder taken from reference TRBV7-2 and TRBJ2-3, is GAGVSQSPSNKVTEKGKDVELRCDPISGHTALYWYRQSLGQGLEFLIYFQGNSAPDKSGLPSDRFSAERTGGSVSTLTIQRTQQEDSAVYLCASSFGLAGGTDTQYFGPGTRLTVL.

This clonotype was found many times. At one end, the junction sequence differs from germline, possibly due to a read error. This sequence joins TRBV18 and TRBJ2-6, with D tentatively TRBD2 (5 bases). The length of the CDR3 is 15 residues. Germline loops: CDR1 KGHSH, CDR2 LQKENI. CDR3 sequence reads: CASSPRGSGANVLTF. CDR3 nucleotide sequence: TGTGCCAGCTCTCCACGGGGATCTGGGGCCAACGTCCTGACTTTC.

This clonotype has just a few counts. This chain uses TRBV20-1 with TRBJ2-7; TRBD2 aligns across 10 bases. Germline trimming cut 2 bases from V and 2 bases from J; bases unmatched to any gene: 6. Per germline, CDR1 DFQATT and CDR2 SNEGSKA (reference sequence). There are 15 residues in the CDR3. This chain's CDR3 is CSARPGLAVPYEQYF. CDR3 nucleotide sequence: TGCAGTGCTAGACCAGGACTAGCGGTTCCCTACGAGCAGTACTTC.

The chain uses TRBV12-3 or TRBV12-4 and TRBJ2-1; D unresolved. The CDR3 is 12 amino acids. Trimming shortened V by 3 bases and J by 9 bases, and 9 bases separated the two germline ends. CDR3 nucleotides: TGTGCCAGCAGTTTTTCCCCCTCTGAGCAGTTCTTC. It is translated as CASSFSPSEQFF.

This clonotype was counted a few times. The CDR3 sequence: CASSSSLAGVTYNEQFF. As DNA, the CDR3 is TGCGCCAGCAGCTCTTCCCTAGCGGGAGTTACCTACAATGAGCAGTTCTTC. The V call is TRBV5-1, the J call TRBJ2-1; TRBD2 matches 10 bases. The CDR3 is 17 residues long. Trimming at V came to 3 bases and at J to 2 bases, leaving 8 bases not matched to a gene. Germline V gene data show CDR1 as SGHRS and CDR2 as YFSETQ. Together with reference TRBV5-1 and TRBJ2-1, the CDR3 gives the full variable domain: KAGVTQTPRYLIKTRGQQVTLSCSPISGHRSVSWYQQTPGQGLQFLFEYFSETQRNKGNFPGRFSGRQFSNSRSEMNVSTLELGDSALYLCASSSSLAGVTYNEQFFGPGTRLTVL.

The chain carries TRBV20-1 and TRBJ1-4, with a possible D match to TRBD1 (6 bases). The germline V and J ends were trimmed by 1 base and 3 bases, with 9 bases remaining between them. This CDR3 comprises 14 residues. Looked up from germline, CDR1 is DFQATT and CDR2 is SNEGSKA (reference sequence). Here the CDR3 reads CSARAGASNEKLFF. CDR3 nucleotides: TGCAGTGCTAGAGCGGGGGCGTCTAATGAAAAACTGTTTTTT.